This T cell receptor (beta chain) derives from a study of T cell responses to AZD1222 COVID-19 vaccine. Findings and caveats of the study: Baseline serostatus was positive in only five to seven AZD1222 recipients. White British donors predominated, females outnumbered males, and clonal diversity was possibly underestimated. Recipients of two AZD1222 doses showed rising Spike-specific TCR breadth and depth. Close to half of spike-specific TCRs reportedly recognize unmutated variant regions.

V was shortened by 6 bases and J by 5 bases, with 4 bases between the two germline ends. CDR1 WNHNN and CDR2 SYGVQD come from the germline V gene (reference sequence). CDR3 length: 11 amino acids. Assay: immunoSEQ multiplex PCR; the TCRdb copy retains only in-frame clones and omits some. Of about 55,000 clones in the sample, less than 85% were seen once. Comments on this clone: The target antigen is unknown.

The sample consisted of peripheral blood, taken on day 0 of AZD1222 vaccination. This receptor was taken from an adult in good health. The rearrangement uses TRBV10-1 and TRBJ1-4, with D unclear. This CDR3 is CASRLNEKLFF. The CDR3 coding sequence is TGCGCCAGCAGACTAAATGAAAAACTGTTTTTT.